This T cell receptor (beta chain) was sequenced for a study of T-cell reconstitution after alpha-beta-depleted transplantation in children. Study-wide results and limits: Diversity and T-cell counts at one year after transplant derived mostly from new T cells. Surviving thymic progenitors and recipient T cells were the source of high TCRbeta diversity at day 60 in some patients. Expanded graft clones, several hundred of them, were reportedly the source of alpha-beta T cells about two months after transplant.

Unique molecular identifiers tagged the TCRbeta library. TCRdb re-derived calls from the PCR reads in MiXCR, one entry per CDR3 protein. The data contain fewer than 550,000 distinct CDR3 sequences, under 20% of them seen just once; the ten biggest clones take up less than 30%. This clonotype showed up just a few times. Its antigen is undetermined. The junction had 7 bases not matched to a gene; V was cut back by 7 bases and J by 2 bases. Germline V lookup: CDR1 SQVTM, CDR2 ANQGSEA. The CDR3 covers 14 residues. The rearrangement uses TRBV29-1 and TRBJ2-1, with 8 nucleotides matching TRBD1. The receptor comes from a boy in the first two years of life who had a stem cell transplant for Wiskott-Aldrich syndrome, so the T cells may come from the graft donor. This specimen consisted of PBMCs, mostly from graft donor cells, obtained 360 days after TCRalphabeta/CD19-depleted stem cell transplant. DNA of the CDR3: TGCAGCGCGGACAGGGCAACCCCCTACAATGAGCAGTTCTTC. It encodes CSADRATPYNEQFF.